This T cell receptor (beta chain) was obtained from a study of blood T cell repertoires in COVID-19. In the authors' methods: Researchers report that nucleated cell counts were estimated from reference gene primer amplification. The repertoire was sequenced with immunoSEQ multiplex PCR; TCRdb's copy has only in-frame clones and lacks some. V and J calls and clone size are as listed in that table; D and trimming were resolved from the DNA. Of over 200,000 clones in the sample, roughly 90% were seen once. Recruits, aged roughly 18 to 90 years, lived in 24 US areas. Trimming took 3 bases from V and 7 from J, leaving 9 bases between them. From germline, CDR1 is LGHDT and CDR2 YNNKEL (reference sequence). The CDR3 totals 12 residues.

V and J are TRBV3-1 (or the pseudogene TRBV3-2) and TRBJ1-2; D gene uncertain. The sequencing input was PBMCs or T cells enriched from blood (not recorded which). This clonotype was sampled from a woman between 45 and 65 years old in a cohort exposed to, infected with or recovered from COVID-19 (not recorded which). The DNA of the CDR3 is TGTGCCAGCAGCCATGGCGGCCGTGGCTACACCTTC. Amino acids: CASSHGGRGYTF.